A single sample gave rise to the 31 T cell receptor beta chains below, sequenced in a study of T cell clones after liver transplantation. Clones were read by immunoSEQ multiplex PCR, and TCRdb kept only the in-frame ones, dropping some. The sample gives over 50,000 clones, 65% to 85% of which show up once; about 8.9% is in the top ten. Here the sequenced sample was CD4+ T cells from blood, taken before liver transplant. These receptors all come from a human donor who received a liver transplant.

The V gene is TRBV5-6, the J gene TRBJ2-3; D is tentatively TRBD1 or TRBD2 (6 bases each). Germline-derived CDR1 and CDR2 are SGHDT and YYEEEE. Trimming removed 6 bases at V and 5 bases at J, with 16 bases between. The CDR3 has 14 residues. The CDR3 sequence: CASTLSRGQDTQYF. The CDR3, as DNA: TGTGCCAGCACCCTAAGTCGGGGGCAAGATACGCAGTATTTT.

The CDR3 reads CASSSRGQGGEKLFF. CDR3 DNA: TGTGCCAGCAGCTCTCGGGGCCAGGGCGGCGAAAAACTGTTTTTT. The chain has TRBV7-8 and TRBJ1-4; D is perhaps TRBD1 (5 bases). This CDR3 is 15 amino acids long. The ends were cut back, 4 bases at V and 8 bases at J, with 17 bases in the middle. CDR1 is SGHVS, CDR2 FQNEAQ, per germline.

This sequence joins TRBV2 and TRBJ2-5, with 7 bases that match TRBD1. The germline V gene encodes CDR1 SNHLY and CDR2 FYNNEI. CDR3 length equals 14 residues. V trimming: 7 bases; J trimming: 5 bases; junction bases outside the gene matches: 10. The CDR3 region is CASIGTGDGETQYF. CDR3 coding DNA: TGTGCCAGCATCGGAACAGGGGACGGCGAGACCCAGTACTTC.

V and J are TRBV11-2 and TRBJ2-7; a weak D match, TRBD1 (5 bases). Trimming took off 1 base at V and 2 bases at J, with 9 bases between the two ends. Germline CDR1 SGHAT, CDR2 FQNNGV. CDR3 length: 14 residues. The DNA for the CDR3 is TGTGCCAGCAGCTTAGCCCCAGGGCCCTACGAGCAGTACTTC. Translation: CASSLAPGPYEQYF.

There are a few counts of this clone. The gene calls are TRBV7-3 and TRBJ2-1, with TRBD2 matching 10 bases. Germline trimming cut 5 bases from V and 9 bases from J; bases unmatched to any gene: 13. The germline V gene encodes CDR1 SGHTA and CDR2 FQGTGA. The CDR3 contains 16 residues. In nucleotides, the CDR3 is TGTGCCAGCAGCGCCGAAGCGGGAGGGCCTGGCGGTGAGCAGTTCTTC. Protein product: CASSAEAGGPGGEQFF.

The chain is built from TRBV4-3 and TRBJ1-5; possible D gene TRBD1, 5 bases. Germline CDR1 LGHNA, CDR2 YSLEER. The V gene lost 4 bases and the J gene lost 10 bases, with 14 bases spanning the gap. This CDR3 is 13 amino acids long. CDR3 sequence reads: CASSPRRGEPQHF. The CDR3 nucleotides are TGCGCCAGCAGCCCGAGGAGGGGCGAACCCCAGCATTTT.

The chain has TRBV15 and TRBJ2-5; 8 positions agree with TRBD1. Germline V lookup: CDR1 LNHNV, CDR2 YYDKDF (reference sequence). This CDR3 region has 14 residues. V lost 6 bases to trimming and J lost 7 bases; unmatched junction nucleotides: 10. The CDR3 region is CATRPQGAGGTQYF. The CDR3 nucleotides read TGTGCCACCAGACCGCAGGGGGCCGGGGGGACCCAGTACTTC.

This chain connects TRBV30 to TRBJ2-4, with D possibly matching TRBD2 (7 bases). CDR3 length equals 22 residues. In germline, CDR1 is GTSNPN, CDR2 SVGIG (reference sequence). The V gene lost 0 bases and the J gene lost 0 bases, with 30 bases spanning the gap. CDR3 amino acids: CAWSVGGGRGAGLPIAKNIQYF. CDR3 bases: TGTGCCTGGAGTGTAGGAGGCGGCCGGGGGGCGGGACTGCCGATAGCCAAAAACATTCAGTACTTC.

The chain links TRBV19 to TRBJ2-3; 10 bases map to TRBD1. CDR1 LNHDA and CDR2 SQIVND come from the germline V gene (reference sequence). J was trimmed by 6 bases and V by 1 base; bases with no gene match: 4. The CDR3 has 15 amino acids. This CDR3 reads CASSIVGQGVDTQYF. The CDR3 DNA sequence: TGTGCCAGTAGTATAGTTGGACAGGGGGTGGATACGCAGTATTTT.

The chain combines TRBV6-1 with TRBJ2-5; 9 positions match TRBD2. J was trimmed by 2 bases and V by 3 bases; bases with no gene match: 4. This CDR3 comprises 15 residues. Per the germline V gene, CDR1 is MNHNS and CDR2 is SASEGT. CDR3 sequence (DNA): TGTGCCAGCAGTGACAGCGGGGGGTCTCAAGAGACCCAGTACTTC. It yields the protein CASSDSGGSQETQYF.

The genes are TRBV27 and TRBJ1-5; D is unresolved. The CDR3 is 15 amino acids. V lost 0 bases, J lost 3 bases, and 9 bases lay in between. Germline V lookup: CDR1 MNHEY, CDR2 SMNVEV (reference sequence). CDR3 loop: CASSLSATINQPQHF. The CDR3 nucleotides are TGTGCCAGCAGTTTATCGGCAACGATCAATCAGCCCCAGCATTTT.

This chain joins TRBV10-1 and TRBJ2-7; possibly TRBD1 for D (5 bases). The V end was cut by 0 bases, the J end by 0 bases, with 15 bases between. CDR3 size: 17 residues. CDR1 WNHNN and CDR2 SYGVQD come from the germline V gene (reference sequence). The CDR3 protein is CASSESLVGQGSYEQYF. In nucleotides, the CDR3 is TGCGCCAGCAGTGAGTCGCTAGTCGGGCAGGGCTCCTACGAGCAGTACTTC.

This clone was seen a single time. The J gene is TRBJ1-6, the V gene TRBV4-2, with 8 bases aligning to TRBD1. Per the germline V gene, CDR1 is LGHNA and CDR2 is YNFKEQ. This CDR3 is built from 14 residues. V lost 1 base, J lost 7 bases, and 0 bases stayed unmatched. The CDR3 protein is CASSQGTGNSPLHF. The CDR3 coding sequence is TGTGCCAGCAGCCAAGGGACAGGGAATTCACCCCTCCACTTT.

This clone was observed a single time. CDR3 sequence reads: CASSSRGTSQETQYF. The CDR3 bases are TGTGCCAGCAGTTCCCGAGGGACGTCACAAGAGACCCAGTACTTC. This chain uses TRBV5-4 with TRBJ2-5, with D perhaps matching TRBD1 or TRBD2 (5 bases each). V was clipped by 5 bases and J by 2 bases, with 16 bases between them. The V gene's germline CDR1 is SGHNT and CDR2 YYREEE (reference sequence). The length of the CDR3 is 15 residues.

The V and J genes are TRBV5-1 and TRBJ2-3, with D possibly matching TRBD1 (5 bases). Germline lookup yields CDR1 SGHRS and CDR2 YFSETQ. CDR3 length: 14 amino acids. V lost 2 bases and J 1 base, leaving 8 bases between the germline ends. For the CDR3, the DNA is TGCGCCAGCAGCTTCAGGGTGGGCACAGATACGCAGTATTTT. Translating gives CASSFRVGTDTQYF.

This clone was counted once. The rearrangement joins TRBV4-3 to TRBJ2-6, with 8 bases aligning to TRBD2. With 0 bases clipped from V and 0 bases from J, the junction kept 4 bases outside the gene matches. Germline V gene data show CDR1 as LGHNA and CDR2 as YSLEER. This CDR3 is built from 18 residues. The CDR3 is CASSQEAGGGSGANVLTF. The CDR3 nucleotides read TGCGCCAGCAGCCAAGAGGCGGGGGGCGGCTCTGGGGCCAACGTCCTGACTTTC.

In its sample, this clone was seen a few times. The chain couples TRBV2 to TRBJ2-3, with D hard to call. Trimming cost V 3 bases and J 5 bases, with 6 bases left between them. Germline V gene data show CDR1 as SNHLY and CDR2 as FYNNEI. The CDR3 spans 12 residues. The chain's CDR3 is CASSDGVDTQYF. The CDR3 nucleotides read TGTGCCAGCAGTGATGGCGTAGATACGCAGTATTTT.

The V call is TRBV5-1, the J call TRBJ2-3; 13 bases match TRBD2. CDR1 SGHRS and CDR2 YFSETQ come from the germline V gene. The CDR3 sequence is 16 residues long. J gave up 6 bases and V 0 bases, and 4 bases lay outside the gene matches. The CDR3 coding sequence is TGCGCCAGCAGCTTGGAAGGGACTAGCGGGATGGATACGCAGTATTTT. Its translation is CASSLEGTSGMDTQYF.

The rearrangement joins TRBV19 to TRBJ2-5; D may correspond to TRBD1 or TRBD2 (7 bases each). V lost 5 bases and J 5 bases, leaving 15 bases between the germline ends. Germline lookup yields CDR1 LNHDA and CDR2 SQIVND (reference sequence). The CDR3 length is 14 residues. CDR3 DNA sequence: TGTGCCAGTAGTCAGGGGGGGCGAGTGGAGACCCAGTACTTC. Translating it yields CASSQGGRVETQYF.

The chain is built from TRBV7-6 and TRBJ2-3; possibly TRBD1 for D (5 bases). Trimming removed 5 bases from V and 0 bases from J, with 9 bases in between. Germline-derived CDR1 and CDR2 are SGHVS and FNYEAQ. The CDR3 sequence is 14 residues long. The CDR3 sequence is CASSLGASTDTQYF. The CDR3 DNA follows: TGTGCCAGCAGCCTAGGGGCAAGCACAGATACGCAGTATTTT.

This clone was recorded once. The chain employs TRBV4-2 and TRBJ2-7, with 9 bases that match TRBD1. With V trimmed by 4 bases and J by 4 bases, 5 bases remained unmatched. Germline V gene lookup returns CDR1 LGHNA and CDR2 YNFKEQ. The CDR3 contains 14 residues. CDR3 sequence reads: CASSPDRGGYEQYF. The CDR3 DNA follows: TGTGCCAGCAGCCCTGACAGGGGGGGTTACGAGCAGTACTTC.

This rearrangement joins TRBV6-5 to TRBJ1-6; tentative D call: TRBD1 (6 bases). Germline values: CDR1 MNHEY, CDR2 SVGAGI. The CDR3 has 15 residues. V was trimmed by 2 bases and J by 7 bases, leaving 12 bases between them. The chain's CDR3 is CASSYGQLLNSPLHF. The DNA of the CDR3 is TGTGCCAGCAGTTACGGACAGTTGTTGAATTCACCCCTCCACTTT.

V usage is TRBV14 and J usage is TRBJ1-2, with 7 bases matching TRBD1. Germline V gene data show CDR1 as SGHDN and CDR2 as FVKESK. V trimming: 2 bases; J trimming: 8 bases; junction bases outside the gene matches: 5. This CDR3 contains 13 residues. CDR3 coding DNA: TGTGCCAGCAGCCAACAGGGGGTTGACGGCTACACCTTC. Residues: CASSQQGVDGYTF. Filled out from reference TRBV14 and TRBJ1-2, the complete variable domain reads EAGVTQFPSHSVIEKGQTVTLRCDPISGHDNLYWYRRVMGKEIKFLLHFVKESKQDESGMPNNRFLAERTGGTYSTLKVQPAELEDSGVYFCASSQQGVDGYTFGSGTRLTVV.

The chain is built from TRBV11-1 and TRBJ2-7; D ambiguous. This CDR3 has 14 amino acids. Trimming took 1 base from V and 2 from J, leaving 9 bases between them. The germline V gene encodes CDR1 SGHAT and CDR2 FQDESV (reference sequence). Written as DNA, the CDR3 is TGTGCCAGCAGCTTAGTTCGGAGCCCCTACGAGCAGTACTTC. Translating gives CASSLVRSPYEQYF. Filled out from reference TRBV11-1 and TRBJ2-7, the complete variable domain reads EAEVAQSPRYKITEKSQAVAFWCDPISGHATLYWYRQILGQGPELLVQFQDESVVDDSQLPKDRFSAERLKGVDSTLKIQPAELGDSAMYLCASSLVRSPYEQYFGPGTRLTVT.

The CDR3 loop is CASSPRLAGGPDTQYF. The CDR3 coding sequence is TGTGCCAGCAGTCCCCGACTAGCGGGAGGACCAGATACGCAGTATTTT. The V call is TRBV28, the J call TRBJ2-3; 13 bases align to TRBD2. The CDR3 runs 16 residues. V was pared by 5 bases and J by 4 bases, with 6 bases of the junction left unmatched. In germline, CDR1 is MDHEN, CDR2 SYDVKM. Full variable domain (remainder filled in from reference TRBV28 and TRBJ2-3): DVKVTQSSRYLVKRTGEKVFLECVQDMDHENMFWYRQDPGLGLRLIYFSYDVKMKEKGDIPEGYSVSREKKERFSLILESASTNQTSMYLCASSPRLAGGPDTQYFGPGTRLTVL.

This chain joins TRBV7-2 and TRBJ2-7; D possibly matches TRBD1 or TRBD2 (6 bases each). Germline CDR1 is SGHTA and CDR2 is FQGNSA. The CDR3 contains 14 residues. Trimming removed 1 base from V and 4 bases from J, with 11 bases in between. The DNA for the CDR3 is TGTGCCAGCAGCTTAGTGAGAGGGGGGTACGAGCAGTACTTC. This sequence encodes CASSLVRGGYEQYF. The full variable domain, its missing parts supplied by reference TRBV7-2 and TRBJ2-7, is GAGVSQSPSNKVTEKGKDVELRCDPISGHTALYWYRQSLGQGLEFLIYFQGNSAPDKSGLPSDRFSAERTGGSVSTLTIQRTQQEDSAVYLCASSLVRGGYEQYFGPGTRLTVT.

J is TRBJ2-2 and V is TRBV7-7; 7 bases are shared with TRBD1. The CDR3 has 15 residues. V gave up 10 bases and J gave up 1 base; unmatched junction bases: 9. Germline V lookup: CDR1 SSHAT, CDR2 FNYEAQ (reference sequence). CDR3 sequence (DNA): TGTGCCATTCGCCCCGGGACAGAGAACACCGGGGAGCTGTTTTTT. It is translated as CAIRPGTENTGELFF. Supplemented by reference TRBV7-7 and TRBJ2-2, the full variable domain reads GAGVSQSPRYKVTKRGQDVTLRCDPISSHATLYWYQQALGQGPEFLTYFNYEAQPDKSGLPSDRFSAERPEGSISTLTIQRTEQRDSAMYRCAIRPGTENTGELFFGEGSRLTVL.

This chain uses TRBV5-6 with TRBJ2-3, with 12 positions matching TRBD2. V shed 2 bases and J 9 bases; nucleotides not matched to a gene: 4. Germline V CDR1 and CDR2: SGHDT, YYEEEE. This CDR3 region has 14 residues. The DNA of the CDR3 is TGTGCCAGCAGCTTTCTAGCGGGAGGGTTCACGCAGTATTTT. It specifies CASSFLAGGFTQYF.

The V gene is TRBV28, the J gene TRBJ1-4; possibly TRBD1 for D (5 bases). The CDR3 consists of 15 residues. Deletions cut 4 bases from V and 0 bases from J, with 9 bases between. Looked up from germline, CDR1 is MDHEN and CDR2 is SYDVKM. This chain's CDR3 is CASSWGTTTNEKLFF. CDR3 in DNA: TGTGCCAGCAGTTGGGGGACTACAACTAATGAAAAACTGTTTTTT.

The chain joins TRBV6-6 to TRBJ2-2; D is unclear. The V gene lost 8 bases and the J gene lost 0 bases, with 10 bases spanning the gap. CDR1 MNHNY and CDR2 SVGAGI come from the germline V gene (reference sequence). The CDR3 consists of 14 residues. DNA of the CDR3: TGTGCCAGCCAATCTGGCCCGAACACCGGGGAGCTGTTTTTT. Its translation: CASQSGPNTGELFF.

This chain joins TRBV13 and TRBJ2-3; possibly TRBD2 for D (6 bases). V lost 4 bases to trimming and J lost 2 bases, with 16 bases between them. The CDR3 is 16 residues long. Germline CDR1 PRHDT, CDR2 FYEKMQ (reference sequence). The CDR3 sequence is CASSSLRDSITDTQYF. In nucleotides, the CDR3 is TGTGCCAGCAGCTCCCTCCGGGACTCGATCACAGATACGCAGTATTTT. The whole variable domain, filled in from reference TRBV13 and TRBJ2-3, reads AAGVIQSPRHLIKEKRETATLKCYPIPRHDTVYWYQQGPGQDPQFLISFYEKMQSDKGSIPDRFSAQQFSDYHSELNMSSLELGDSALYFCASSSLRDSITDTQYFGPGTRLTVL.